Each of the 28 T cell receptor beta chains below was sequenced from the same sample in a study of cytomegalovirus exposure and HLA in healthy donors. Primers for the PCR totalled 60 Vbeta and 13 Jbeta. Method: immunoSEQ multiplex PCR; TCRdb's copy keeps in-frame clones and lacks some. The sample has approximately 70,000 clones. The sequenced sample consisted of PBMCs. The receptors shown here come from a female donor in good health and CMV-seropositive.

The V call is TRBV7-2, the J call TRBJ2-5, with D maybe TRBD2 (7 bases). V gave up 8 bases and J gave up 3 bases, with 19 bases separating them. CDR3 size: 15 residues. From germline, CDR1 is SGHTA and CDR2 FQGNSA. The CDR3 protein is CASAQRGGREETQYF. The CDR3 coding sequence is TGTGCCAGCGCTCAAAGGGGGGGCAGGGAAGAGACCCAGTACTTC. Drawing the rest from reference TRBV7-2 and TRBJ2-5, the complete variable domain is GAGVSQSPSNKVTEKGKDVELRCDPISGHTALYWYRQSLGQGLEFLIYFQGNSAPDKSGLPSDRFSAERTGGSVSTLTIQRTQQEDSAVYLCASAQRGGREETQYFGPGTRLLVL.

The V call is TRBV28, the J call TRBJ2-1, with D maybe TRBD2 (5 bases). Germline V gene sequence: CDR1 MDHEN, CDR2 SYDVKM. The CDR3 is 15 residues long. Trimming took off 6 bases at V and 0 bases at J, with 12 bases between the two ends. The CDR3 spells CASSYGLSSYNEQFF. The CDR3 nucleotides read TGTGCCAGCAGCTACGGACTGAGCTCCTACAATGAGCAGTTCTTC.

The chain has TRBV6-4 and TRBJ2-3; 9 bases map to TRBD2. V lost 2 bases and J lost 0; bases outside the gene matches: 0. Per the germline V gene, CDR1 is MRHNA and CDR2 is SNTAGT. The CDR3 totals 15 residues. The CDR3 DNA reads TGTGCCAGCAGTGACGGGACTAGCAGCACAGATACGCAGTATTTT. As protein: CASSDGTSSTDTQYF.

V is TRBV5-6 and J is TRBJ1-2, with TRBD1 matching over 9 bases. CDR1 SGHDT and CDR2 YYEEEE come from the germline V gene. This CDR3 comprises 16 residues. The junction had 10 bases not matched to a gene; V was cut back by 2 bases and J by 5 bases. The CDR3 DNA reads TGTGCCAGCAGCTTTTGGGACAGGGTGTTTGGGTATGGCTACACCTTC. This sequence encodes CASSFWDRVFGYGYTF.

A word on this clone: Other DNA sequences in the sample encode the same CDR3. The V gene is TRBV7-9, the J gene TRBJ1-4; TRBD1 matches at 10 bases. V lost 5 bases and J lost 8; bases outside the gene matches: 5. CDR3 length: 14 amino acids. CDR1 is SEHNR, CDR2 FQNEAQ, per germline (reference sequence). The CDR3 coding sequence is TGTGCCAGCAGCCGACAGGGGGCGCGAGAAAAACTGTTTTTT. It encodes CASSRQGAREKLFF.

The chain joins TRBV12-5 to TRBJ1-1; no clear D. CDR1 and CDR2 (germline): LGHNT, FRNRAP. This CDR3 region has 11 residues. Trimming pared 6 bases from V and 11 bases from J, leaving 13 bases between. The CDR3 nucleotides read TGTGCTAGTGGCCTAACTTATGATGCTTTCTTT. This codes for CASGLTYDAFF.

The rearrangement links TRBV25-1 to TRBJ1-2, with 7 nucleotides matching TRBD1. The CDR3 sequence is 16 residues long. Germline loops: CDR1 MGHDK, CDR2 SYGVNS. V lost 1 base, J lost 3 bases, and 8 bases stayed unmatched. The CDR3 bases are TGTGCCAGCAGTGAATGGAGAACAGGGGCGGACTATGGCTACACCTTC. Its protein is CASSEWRTGADYGYTF.

The chain links TRBV7-3 to TRBJ1-2, with D possibly matching TRBD1 (5 bases). This CDR3 is built from 15 residues. Per the germline V gene, CDR1 is SGHTA and CDR2 is FQGTGA. V was trimmed by 0 bases and J by 7 bases, leaving 15 bases between them. Here the CDR3 reads CASSLTKGLYGGYTF. CDR3 coding DNA: TGTGCCAGCAGCTTAACGAAGGGACTATATGGTGGCTACACCTTC.

The rearrangement links TRBV5-6 to TRBJ1-2; D is unresolved. Germline V CDR1 and CDR2: SGHDT, YYEEEE. V lost 1 base and J 8 bases, leaving 9 bases between the germline ends. There are 12 residues in the CDR3. The CDR3 loop reads CASSLLGSGYTF. CDR3 coding DNA: TGTGCCAGCAGCTTGTTAGGGAGCGGCTACACCTTC.

This sequence joins TRBV11-2 and TRBJ2-1; the match to TRBD2 covers 9 bases. Per the germline V gene, CDR1 is SGHAT and CDR2 is FQNNGV. The trim removed 1 base at V and 5 bases at J, leaving 3 bases unmatched. This CDR3 region has 15 residues. The CDR3 coding sequence is TGTGCCAGCAGCTTAGGACTAGCGGCCGACAATGAGCAGTTCTTC. Translated: CASSLGLAADNEQFF.

V usage is TRBV6-4 and J usage is TRBJ2-3; 9 positions match TRBD1. Trimming removed 3 bases from V and 1 base from J; junction bases left unmatched: 8. CDR1 MRHNA and CDR2 SNTAGT come from the germline V gene. This CDR3 is 17 amino acids long. As DNA, the CDR3 is TGTGCCAGCAGTGAAGAGGGACAGGGAACTGGCACAGATACGCAGTATTTT. Its translation is CASSEEGQGTGTDTQYF.

CDR3 in DNA: TGTGCCAGCAGTCCAGGGGAGTTCGGCTATGGCTACACCTTC. Its protein product is CASSPGEFGYGYTF. This sequence joins TRBV27 and TRBJ1-2, with D perhaps matching TRBD1 (6 bases). Trimming took off 5 bases at V and 4 bases at J, with 14 bases between the two ends. Germline CDR1 and CDR2: MNHEY and SMNVEV (reference sequence). This CDR3 is 14 amino acids long.

This chain links TRBV10-1 with TRBJ2-3; possibly TRBD1 for D (6 bases). With 2 bases removed from V and 4 bases from J, the gap between germline ends came to 16 bases. This CDR3 region has 16 residues. CDR1 and CDR2 (germline): WNHNN, SYGVQD (reference sequence). CDR3 region: CASSEMPGTQADTQYF. Here the CDR3 DNA reads TGCGCCAGCAGTGAGATGCCAGGGACACAAGCAGATACGCAGTATTTT.

The chain employs TRBV9 and TRBJ1-4, with 8 bases matching TRBD1. CDR3 length equals 17 residues. Losses at the gene ends were 0 bases for V and 7 bases for J; bases not matched to a gene: 11. CDR1 is SGDLS and CDR2 is YYNGEE in the germline V gene. The CDR3 nucleotides read TGTGCCAGCAGCGTAGGGGCAGGGGGCCTGATGTTTGAAAAACTGTTTTTT. Amino acids: CASSVGAGGLMFEKLFF. Variable domain in full (rest from reference TRBV9 and TRBJ1-4): DSGVTQTPKHLITATGQRVTLRCSPRSGDLSVYWYQQSLDQGLQFLIQYYNGEERAKGNILERFSAQQFPDLHSELNLSSLELGDSALYFCASSVGAGGLMFEKLFFGSGTQLSVL.

The chain couples TRBV18 to TRBJ2-7, with a weak D call TRBD2 (6 bases). The CDR3 contains 14 residues. The V and J ends lost 4 bases and 3 bases respectively, with 13 bases between them. Per the germline V gene, CDR1 is KGHSH and CDR2 is LQKENI. CDR3 protein: CASSLTGEDYEQYF. The CDR3, as DNA: TGTGCCAGCTCACTTACGGGAGAGGACTACGAGCAGTACTTC.

CDR3 in DNA: TGCGCCAGCAGCGTCTACAGGGATACCGGGGAGCTGTTTTTT. This codes for CASSVYRDTGELFF. The V gene is TRBV5-1, the J gene TRBJ2-2; D possibly corresponds to TRBD1 (6 bases). The CDR3 has 14 amino acids. CDR1 is SGHRS, CDR2 YFSETQ, per germline. V lost 4 bases and J 5 bases, leaving 12 bases between the germline ends.

The chain joins TRBV29-1 to TRBJ1-4; 10 bases line up with TRBD1. The junction had 3 bases not matched to a gene; V was cut back by 6 bases and J by 5 bases. Germline values: CDR1 SQVTM, CDR2 ANQGSEA. The CDR3 is 13 residues long. Written as DNA, the CDR3 is TGCAGCGTCCCGGGACAGGGGAATGAAAAACTGTTTTTT. Amino acid sequence: CSVPGQGNEKLFF.

V usage is TRBV11-1 and J usage is TRBJ2-2; 7 positions match TRBD1. Germline V gene lookup returns CDR1 SGHAT and CDR2 FQDESV (reference sequence). The J segment lost 6 bases and the V segment lost 5 bases, leaving 15 bases of the junction unmatched. This CDR3 is 17 amino acids long. CDR3 amino acids: CASSGFGQALGSGELFF. CDR3 in DNA: TGTGCCAGCAGCGGATTCGGACAGGCGTTGGGGTCCGGGGAGCTGTTTTTT.

The chain employs TRBV6-5 and TRBJ2-3; D remains ambiguous. Germline V gives CDR1 MNHEY, CDR2 SVGAGI. This CDR3 comprises 12 residues. Trimming took off 4 bases at V and 2 bases at J, with 4 bases between the two ends. CDR3 sequence (DNA): TGTGCCAGCAGTTCCTACACAGATACGCAGTATTTT. Amino acids: CASSSYTDTQYF.

This chain links TRBV7-6 with TRBJ2-7, with 8 bases fitting TRBD1. The CDR3 is 13 amino acids. Trimming at V came to 5 bases and at J to 3 bases, leaving 3 bases not matched to a gene. From germline, CDR1 is SGHVS and CDR2 FNYEAQ. CDR3 sequence (DNA): TGTGCCAGCAGCCCAGGACAGGGCTACGAGCAGTACTTC. Translated: CASSPGQGYEQYF.

This chain links TRBV6-1 with TRBJ1-5; D may be TRBD1 (5 bases). The CDR3 extends over 15 amino acids. Deletions cut 5 bases from V and 1 base from J, with 12 bases between. Per germline, CDR1 MNHNS and CDR2 SASEGT. The CDR3 reads CASSKDTLSNQPQHF. Here the CDR3 DNA reads TGTGCCAGCAGTAAGGACACCTTGAGCAATCAGCCCCAGCATTTT.

This chain uses TRBV18 with TRBJ2-7, with 8 bases identical to TRBD1. This CDR3 spans 14 amino acids. V was pared by 4 bases and J by 1 base, with 3 bases of the junction left unmatched. Germline lookup yields CDR1 KGHSH and CDR2 LQKENI. The CDR3, as DNA: TGTGCCAGCTCACAGGACAGGGATTCCTACGAGCAGTACTTC. Translated, it gives CASSQDRDSYEQYF.

CDR3 in amino acids: CASSPDRNSAGELFF. The CDR3 DNA sequence: TGTGCCAGCAGTCCCGACAGGAACTCGGCCGGGGAGCTGTTTTTT. The gene calls are TRBV6-5 and TRBJ2-2; D perhaps matches TRBD1 (6 bases). Deletions cut 5 bases from V and 6 bases from J, with 16 bases between. Germline V lookup: CDR1 MNHEY, CDR2 SVGAGI. CDR3 length equals 15 residues.

The chain recombines TRBV7-9 with TRBJ2-5; D unclear. Germline CDR1 SEHNR, CDR2 FQNEAQ (reference sequence). The CDR3 length is 14 residues. V lost 5 bases and J 5 bases, leaving 15 bases between the germline ends. The CDR3 protein is CASSLLSDRETQYF. In DNA form, the CDR3 reads TGTGCCAGCAGCCTATTGAGCGACCGGGAGACCCAGTACTTC.

To note about this clone: The junction departs from the called germline gene at one end, perhaps through a read error. The chain has TRBV7-7 and TRBJ2-1, with 15 bases fitting TRBD2. The CDR3 extends over 15 amino acids. Looked up from germline, CDR1 is SSHAT and CDR2 is FNYEAQ (reference sequence). In nucleotides, the CDR3 is TGTGCTAGCAGCTTGACGGGACTAGCGGGAGGTGAGCAGTTCTTC. Translated: CASSLTGLAGGEQFF. The whole variable domain, remainder taken from reference TRBV7-7 and TRBJ2-1, is GAGVSQSPRYKVTKRGQDVTLRCDPISSHATLYWYQQALGQGPEFLTYFNYEAQPDKSGLPSDRFSAERPEGSISTLTIQRTEQRDSAMYRCASSLTGLAGGEQFFGPGTRLTVL.

This chain links TRBV5-1 with TRBJ1-1; D is unclear. Germline V gives CDR1 SGHRS, CDR2 YFSETQ. V was clipped by 5 bases and J by 0 bases, with 8 bases between them. The CDR3 is 13 residues long. Here the CDR3 reads CASRSQMNTEAFF. The CDR3 nucleotides are TGCGCCAGCAGGTCACAGATGAACACTGAAGCTTTCTTT. Looking up the rest from reference TRBV5-1 and TRBJ1-1 gives the full variable domain: KAGVTQTPRYLIKTRGQQVTLSCSPISGHRSVSWYQQTPGQGLQFLFEYFSETQRNKGNFPGRFSGRQFSNSRSEMNVSTLELGDSALYLCASRSQMNTEAFFGQGTRLTVV.

In DNA form, the CDR3 reads TGTGCCAGCTCACTAACAGGGGAGACTGAAGCTTTCTTT. Translating it yields CASSLTGETEAFF. The chain employs TRBV18 and TRBJ1-1; 7 bases fit TRBD1. The ends lost 4 bases at V and 5 bases at J; junction bases unmatched: 4. Germline loops: CDR1 KGHSH, CDR2 LQKENI. CDR3 length: 13 residues.

To note about this clone: At one end, the junction sequence differs from germline, possibly due to a read error. The gene calls are TRBV4-2 and TRBJ2-3; D may be TRBD2 (5 bases). Looked up from germline, CDR1 is LGHNA and CDR2 is YNFKEQ. The CDR3 contains 14 residues. The CDR3 loop reads CASSQTRDTDKQYF. CDR3 nucleotide sequence: TGTGCCAGCAGCCAAACTAGGGATACAGATAAGCAGTATTTT.